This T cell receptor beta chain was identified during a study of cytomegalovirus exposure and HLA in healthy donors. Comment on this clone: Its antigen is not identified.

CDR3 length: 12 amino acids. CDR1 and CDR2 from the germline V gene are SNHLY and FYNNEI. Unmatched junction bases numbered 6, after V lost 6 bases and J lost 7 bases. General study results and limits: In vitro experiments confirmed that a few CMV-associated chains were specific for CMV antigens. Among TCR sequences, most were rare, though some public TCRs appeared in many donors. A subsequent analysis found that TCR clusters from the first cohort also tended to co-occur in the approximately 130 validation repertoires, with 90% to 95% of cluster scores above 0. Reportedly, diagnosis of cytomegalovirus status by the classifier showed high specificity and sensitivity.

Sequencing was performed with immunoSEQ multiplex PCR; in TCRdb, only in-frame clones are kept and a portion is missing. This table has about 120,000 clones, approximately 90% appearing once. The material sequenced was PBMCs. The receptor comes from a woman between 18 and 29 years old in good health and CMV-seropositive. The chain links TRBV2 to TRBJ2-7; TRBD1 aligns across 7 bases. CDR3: CASRRDSREQYF. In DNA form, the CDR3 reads TGTGCCAGCAGACGGGACAGCCGGGAGCAGTACTTC. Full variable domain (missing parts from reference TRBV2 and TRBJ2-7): EPEVTQTPSHQVTQMGQEVILRCVPISNHLYFYWYRQILGQKVEFLVSFYNNEISEKSEIFDDQFSVERPDGSNFTLKIRSTKLEDSAMYFCASRRDSREQYFGPGTRLTVT.